Listed here is a single T cell receptor (beta chain). The sample originates from a study of blood T cell repertoires in COVID-19. Only in-frame clones appear in the TCRdb table, and some are missing; sequencing was by immunoSEQ multiplex PCR. In the table there are under 250,000 clones, about 85% of which are singletons. Germline V gene data show CDR1 as SGDLS and CDR2 as YYNGEE. With V trimmed by 2 bases and J by 7 bases, 8 bases remained unmatched. The CDR3 contains 15 residues. The sample was PBMCs or T cells enriched from blood (not recorded which). The genes are TRBV9 and TRBJ2-1, with TRBD1 matching over 8 bases. The TCR originated in a young man who had recovered from COVID-19. The CDR3: CASSVDRGIVNEQFF. The CDR3 coding sequence is TGTGCCAGCAGCGTCGACAGGGGTATTGTGAATGAGCAGTTCTTC.